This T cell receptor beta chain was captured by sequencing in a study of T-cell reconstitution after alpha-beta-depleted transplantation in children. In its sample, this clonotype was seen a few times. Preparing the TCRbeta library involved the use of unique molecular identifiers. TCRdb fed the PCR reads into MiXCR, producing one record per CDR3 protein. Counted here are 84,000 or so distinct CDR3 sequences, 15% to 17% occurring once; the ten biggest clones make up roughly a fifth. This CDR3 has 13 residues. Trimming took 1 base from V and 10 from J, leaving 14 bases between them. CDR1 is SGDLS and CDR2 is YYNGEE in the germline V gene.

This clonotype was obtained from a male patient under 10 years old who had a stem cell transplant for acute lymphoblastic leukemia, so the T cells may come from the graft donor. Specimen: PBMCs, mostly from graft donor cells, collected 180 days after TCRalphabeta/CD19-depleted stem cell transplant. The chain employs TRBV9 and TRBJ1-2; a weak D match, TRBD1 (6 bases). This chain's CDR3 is CASSVLQGGDYTF. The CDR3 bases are TGTGCCAGCAGCGTACTACAGGGAGGGGACTACACCTTC. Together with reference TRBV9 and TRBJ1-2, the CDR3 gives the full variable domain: DSGVTQTPKHLITATGQRVTLRCSPRSGDLSVYWYQQSLDQGLQFLIQYYNGEERAKGNILERFSAQQFPDLHSELNLSSLELGDSALYFCASSVLQGGDYTFGSGTRLTVV.